This T cell receptor beta chain was recorded in a study of OX40 agonist ivuxolimab in advanced cancers. Study outcomes and limitations: Some of the nonresponding patients also showed low levels of normalized T-cell clonal expansion.

The protocol was immunoSEQ multiplex PCR, while the TCRdb copy is restricted to in-frame clones and leaves out a portion. The sample consists of about 26,000 clones, 85% to 90% of them appearing once. The CDR3 runs to 15 residues. In germline, CDR1 is MNHEY, CDR2 SMNVEV (reference sequence). V lost 2 bases and J lost 5; bases outside the gene matches: 6. To note about this clone: Its cognate antigen is unknown.

The chain joins TRBV27 to TRBJ2-1, with 7 positions matching TRBD2. The material sequenced was CD4+ or CD8+ T cells sorted from blood, taken in a trial of the OX40 agonist ivuxolimab. The source of this sequence is an adult with an advanced solid tumor such as melanoma, head and neck, liver or kidney cancer. Written as DNA, the CDR3 is TGTGCCAGCAGTTTAGCGGACCTAGCGGACAATGAGCAGTTCTTC. Residues: CASSLADLADNEQFF.